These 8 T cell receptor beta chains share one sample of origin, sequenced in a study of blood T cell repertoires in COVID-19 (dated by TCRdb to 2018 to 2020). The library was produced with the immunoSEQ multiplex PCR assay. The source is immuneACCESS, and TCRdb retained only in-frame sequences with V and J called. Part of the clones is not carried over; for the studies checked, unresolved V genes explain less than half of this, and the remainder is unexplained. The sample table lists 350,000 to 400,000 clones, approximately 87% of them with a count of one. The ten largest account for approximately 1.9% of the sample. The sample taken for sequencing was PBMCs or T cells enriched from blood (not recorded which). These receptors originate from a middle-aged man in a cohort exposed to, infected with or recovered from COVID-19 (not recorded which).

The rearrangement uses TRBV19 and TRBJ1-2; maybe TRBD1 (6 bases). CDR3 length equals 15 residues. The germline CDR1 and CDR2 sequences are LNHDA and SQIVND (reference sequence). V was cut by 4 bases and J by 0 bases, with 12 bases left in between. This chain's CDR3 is CASSTGATTNYGYTF. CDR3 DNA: TGTGCCAGTAGTACAGGGGCCACTACTAACTATGGCTACACCTTC.

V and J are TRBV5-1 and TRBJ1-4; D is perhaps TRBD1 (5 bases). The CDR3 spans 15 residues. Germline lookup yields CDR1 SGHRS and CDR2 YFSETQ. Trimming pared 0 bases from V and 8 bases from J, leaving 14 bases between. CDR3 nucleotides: TGCGCCAGCAGCTTGGACGGAGGGGATAGAGAAAAACTGTTTTTT. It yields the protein CASSLDGGDREKLFF.

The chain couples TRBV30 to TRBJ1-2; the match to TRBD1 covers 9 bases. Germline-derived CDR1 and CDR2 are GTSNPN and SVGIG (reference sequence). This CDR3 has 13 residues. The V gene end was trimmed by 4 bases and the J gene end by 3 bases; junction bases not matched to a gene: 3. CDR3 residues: CAWTRDRDYGYTF. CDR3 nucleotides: TGTGCCTGGACCAGGGACAGGGACTATGGCTACACCTTC.

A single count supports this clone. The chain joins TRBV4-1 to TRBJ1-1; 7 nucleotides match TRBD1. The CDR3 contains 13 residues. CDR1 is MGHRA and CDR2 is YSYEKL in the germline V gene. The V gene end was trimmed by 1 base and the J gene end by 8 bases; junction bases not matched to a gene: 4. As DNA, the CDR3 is TGCGCCAGCAGCCAAGGGAGGGGGCGGGAAGCTTTCTTT. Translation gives CASSQGRGREAFF.

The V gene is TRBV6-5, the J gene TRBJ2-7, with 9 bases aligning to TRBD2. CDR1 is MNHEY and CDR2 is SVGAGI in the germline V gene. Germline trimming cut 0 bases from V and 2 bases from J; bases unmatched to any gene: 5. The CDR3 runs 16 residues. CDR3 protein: CASSYSMAGGTYEQYF. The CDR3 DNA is TGTGCCAGCAGTTACTCGATGGCGGGAGGGACCTACGAGCAGTACTTC.

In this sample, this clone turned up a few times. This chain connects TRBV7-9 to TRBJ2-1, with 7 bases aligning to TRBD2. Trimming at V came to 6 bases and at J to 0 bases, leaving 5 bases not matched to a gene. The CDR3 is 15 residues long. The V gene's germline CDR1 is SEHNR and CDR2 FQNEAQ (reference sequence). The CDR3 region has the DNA TGTGCCAGCAGAGAGGGCGGGAGCTCCTACAATGAGCAGTTCTTC. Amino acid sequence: CASREGGSSYNEQFF.

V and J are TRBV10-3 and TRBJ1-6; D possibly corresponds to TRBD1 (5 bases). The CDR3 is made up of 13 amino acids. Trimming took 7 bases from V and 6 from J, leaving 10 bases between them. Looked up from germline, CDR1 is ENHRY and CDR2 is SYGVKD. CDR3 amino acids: CAITQDLNSPLHF. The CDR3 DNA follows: TGTGCCATCACACAGGACCTTAATTCACCCCTCCACTTT.

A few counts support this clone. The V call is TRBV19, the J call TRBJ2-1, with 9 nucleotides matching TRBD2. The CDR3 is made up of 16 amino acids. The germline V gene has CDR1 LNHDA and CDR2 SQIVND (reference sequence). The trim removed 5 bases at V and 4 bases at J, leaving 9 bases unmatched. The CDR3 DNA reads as TGTGCCAGTAGTCCCGGGATAGCGGGAGTATACAATGAGCAGTTCTTC. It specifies CASSPGIAGVYNEQFF.